Listed below are T cell receptor beta chains from one sample, sequenced in a study of cytomegalovirus exposure and HLA in healthy donors. Libraries were prepared by immunoSEQ multiplex PCR; TCRdb keeps only in-frame clonotypes and omits some of them. The repertoire holds roughly 66,000 clones, 75% to 80% seen once, with 7.8% in the top ten. Source material: PBMCs. Receptors were obtained from a man aged 18-30 years in good health and CMV-seropositive. The CDR3 runs from the conserved cysteine through the conserved F or W. Each record gives: V gene, J gene, CDR3 protein.

TRBV19	TRBJ2-1	CASRTSGIDEQFF
TRBV18	TRBJ1-1	CASSLVGTEAFF
TRBV11-2	TRBJ2-5	CASSSSLHRNQETQYF
TRBV7-8	TRBJ2-1	CASSSRQSSYNEQFF
TRBV30	TRBJ2-5	CASTLAGQETQYF
TRBV19	TRBJ1-1	CASSLGHTFGAFF
TRBV29-1	TRBJ1-1	CSAPGTGNTEAFF
TRBV5-4	TRBJ2-5	CASSGGEQETQYF
TRBV29-1	TRBJ1-2	CSSGQDYGYTF
TRBV7-9	TRBJ2-7	CASSSSTSGSTYEQYF
TRBV6-5	TRBJ2-7	CASSPRQGAYEQYF
TRBV5-1	TRBJ2-1	CASSFGTGGSYNEQFF
TRBV30	TRBJ2-7	CAWSQSYEQYF
TRBV5-1	TRBJ2-3	CASSLVNTADTQYF
TRBV2	TRBJ1-4	CASSEGSGGRNEKLFF
TRBV6-5	TRBJ1-2	CASRSTDTYNYGYTF
TRBV4-2	TRBJ2-1	CASSLSGTPYNEQFF
TRBV10-3	TRBJ1-2	CAISRTEVEGYTF
TRBV7-7	TRBJ2-5	CASSSGLAGSETQYF
TRBV28	TRBJ2-3	CASSLGGPPQDTQYF
TRBV6-5	TRBJ2-1	CTSGSGSEQFF
TRBV6-1	TRBJ1-1	CASSGRSEAFF
TRBV2	TRBJ1-5	CASMDSQSNQPQHF
TRBV7-8	TRBJ1-3	CASGRQGPGNTIYF
TRBV7-7	TRBJ2-1	CASSLVPSGIF
TRBV28	TRBJ1-5	CASIQGNQPQHF
TRBV30	TRBJ1-1	CAWSATVVDAFF
TRBV7-8	TRBJ1-1	CASSFAGIQAHTEAFF
TRBV5-1	TRBJ1-6	CASSAGDRGITPLHF
TRBV29-1	TRBJ1-3	CSVAVDNRGNTIYF
TRBV7-6	TRBJ2-1	CASTRTSGANYNEQFF
TRBV6-1	TRBJ2-5	CASSLGTSGGETQYF
TRBV25-1	TRBJ1-1	CASSELARFEAFF
TRBV7-8	TRBJ2-3	CASSSPGLAGGPSTDTQYF
TRBV6-6	TRBJ2-6	CASRPTGAGANVLTF
TRBV11-3	TRBJ1-1	CASSLVQGTEAFF
TRBV7-8	TRBJ1-5	CASSTGQRNQPQHF
TRBV28	TRBJ1-4	CASSPTGTGYEKLFF
TRBV6-1	TRBJ1-5	CASSKGQVYRQPQHF
TRBV30	TRBJ2-1	CAWTSGYEQFF
TRBV5-1	TRBJ2-1	CASSFSGGNSNEQFF
TRBV27	TRBJ1-4	CASSLARDSNEKLFF
TRBV29-1	TRBJ1-3	CSVQGFSGNTIYF
TRBV30	TRBJ1-1	CAWTPVGVTEAFF
TRBV11-2	TRBJ2-7	CASSAIGGPYEQYF
TRBV7-9	TRBJ2-4	CASSPQGSKNIQYF
TRBV6-9	TRBJ1-1	CASDDHSREAPLF
TRBV6-6	TRBJ2-1	CASSYPGLARGEQFF
TRBV4-1	TRBJ2-1	CASSQSGQVHNEQFF
TRBV2	TRBJ1-4	CASSQTTGGATNEKLFF
TRBV5-1	TRBJ2-2	CASSLRTDTGELFF